This entry describes one TCR beta chain. The CDR3 runs 13 residues. Authors' processing steps: By means of reference gene primer amplification, nucleated cell counts were estimated. Using immunoSEQ multiplex PCR, the repertoire was profiled, and TCRdb retains in-frame clones only, with some absent. The V and J calls and clone size come from that table; D and trimming were worked out from the DNA. The sample has some 380,000 clones, roughly 86% seen once. This entry is derived from a study of blood T cell repertoires in COVID-19. About the research overall: Acute and convalescent COVID-19 samples came from the United States, Italy and Spain. T cells, B-cell-depleted T cells, or PBMCs supplied cDNA or gDNA.

The sequencing sample was made of peripheral blood. The sequence derives from a human donor with acute or convalescent COVID-19. The donor label of this sample is uncertain. The V call is TRBV21-1, the J call TRBJ2-7; the DNA was not used to check the table's D call, TRBD1. TRBV21-1 is assigned pseudogene status. CDR3 nucleotide sequence: TGTGCCAGCGGCTATATTGGGGGCGACGAGCAGTACTTC. Its protein product is CASGYIGGDEQYF.